What follows is one T cell receptor (beta chain) and its context. The antigen remains unidentified. TCRdb keeps only in-frame clones here, not all; method: immunoSEQ multiplex PCR. The sample has roughly 70,000 clones, nearly 85% seen once. The source of the sample is a study of graft-versus-host responses after intestinal transplantation. Overall study findings and caveats: Allografts of patients with graft-donor T cell macrochimerism showed high graft-versus-host to host-versus-graft clone ratios. GvH clones were identified in recipient marrow, with some first appearing in ileum or blood.

The CDR3 contains 13 residues. Germline CDR1 WNHNN, CDR2 SYGVQD (reference sequence). The source of this sequence is a human donor who was the organ donor for an intestinal transplant. The chain carries TRBV10-1 and TRBJ1-6; D ambiguous. The sequencing used unstimulated CD4+ T cells sorted from spleen or lymph node cells, collected before transplant. The CDR3 nucleotides read TGCGCGTCACGGAGCTCCTATAATTCACCCCTCCACTTT. Protein sequence: CASRSSYNSPLHF.